The clone carrying this T cell receptor (beta chain) turned up a few times. The method was immunoSEQ multiplex PCR; TCRdb's version includes in-frame clones alone and lacks a portion of them. The table records about 210,000 clones, 70% to 90% of them present only once. The data stem from a study of blood T cell repertoires in COVID-19. Germline V gene data show CDR1 as SGDLS and CDR2 as YYNGEE. The CDR3 runs 17 residues. V shed 0 bases and J shed 0 bases, with 12 bases lying between them. The sample comprised peripheral blood. The TCR comes from a man aged 50 to 59 with COVID-19, enrolled during active disease. The chain is built from TRBV9 and TRBJ2-2; D may be TRBD2 (5 bases). The CDR3 here is CASSVGSGSANTGELFF. The CDR3 coding sequence is TGTGCCAGCAGCGTAGGTTCGGGGAGCGCGAACACCGGGGAGCTGTTTTTT.